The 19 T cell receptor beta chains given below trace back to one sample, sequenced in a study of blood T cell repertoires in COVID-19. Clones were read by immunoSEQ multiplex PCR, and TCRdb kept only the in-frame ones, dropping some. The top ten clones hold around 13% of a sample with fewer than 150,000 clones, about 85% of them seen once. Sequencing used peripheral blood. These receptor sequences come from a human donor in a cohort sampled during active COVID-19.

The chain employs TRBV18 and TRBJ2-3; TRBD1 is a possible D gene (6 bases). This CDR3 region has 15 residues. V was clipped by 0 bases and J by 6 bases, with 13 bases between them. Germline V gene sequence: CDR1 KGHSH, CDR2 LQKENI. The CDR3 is CASSPPSGQGDTQYF. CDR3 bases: TGTGCCAGCTCACCACCGTCCGGCCAGGGGGATACGCAGTATTTT.

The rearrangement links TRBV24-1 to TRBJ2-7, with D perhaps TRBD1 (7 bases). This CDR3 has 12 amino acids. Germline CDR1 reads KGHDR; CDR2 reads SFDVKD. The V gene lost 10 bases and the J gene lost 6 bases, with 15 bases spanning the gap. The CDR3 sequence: CATGGGAGEQYF. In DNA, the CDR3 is TGTGCCACAGGAGGGGGCGCGGGCGAGCAGTACTTC.

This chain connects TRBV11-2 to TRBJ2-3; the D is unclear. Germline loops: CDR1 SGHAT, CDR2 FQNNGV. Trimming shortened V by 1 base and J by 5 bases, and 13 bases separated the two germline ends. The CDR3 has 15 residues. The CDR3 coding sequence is TGTGCCAGCAGCTTAGGGGCCAAAAAGCAAGATACGCAGTATTTT. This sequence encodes CASSLGAKKQDTQYF.

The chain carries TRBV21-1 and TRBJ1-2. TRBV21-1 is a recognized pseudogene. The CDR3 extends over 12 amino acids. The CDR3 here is CASSKVPYGYTF. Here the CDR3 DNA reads TGTGCCAGCAGCAAAGTTCCGTATGGCTACACCTTC.

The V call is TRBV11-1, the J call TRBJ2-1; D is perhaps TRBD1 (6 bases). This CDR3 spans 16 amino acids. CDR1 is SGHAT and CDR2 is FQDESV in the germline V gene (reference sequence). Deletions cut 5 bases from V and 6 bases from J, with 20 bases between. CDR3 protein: CASSIRGILGGNEQFF. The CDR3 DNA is TGTGCCAGCAGCATCCGGGGTATCCTAGGGGGCAATGAGCAGTTCTTC.

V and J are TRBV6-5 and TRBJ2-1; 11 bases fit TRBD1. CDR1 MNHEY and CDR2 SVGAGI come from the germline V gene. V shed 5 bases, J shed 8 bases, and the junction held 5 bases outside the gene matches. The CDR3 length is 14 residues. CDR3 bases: TGTGCCAGCAGTATGGGACAGGGGGTCTATGAGCAGTTCTTC. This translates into CASSMGQGVYEQFF.

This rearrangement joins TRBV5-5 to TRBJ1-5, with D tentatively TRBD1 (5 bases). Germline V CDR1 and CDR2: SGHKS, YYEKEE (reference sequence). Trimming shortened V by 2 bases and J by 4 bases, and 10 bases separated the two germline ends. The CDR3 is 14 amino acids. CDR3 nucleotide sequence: TGTGCCAGCAGCTTCGGCAGGGATAATCAGCCCCAGCATTTT. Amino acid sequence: CASSFGRDNQPQHF.

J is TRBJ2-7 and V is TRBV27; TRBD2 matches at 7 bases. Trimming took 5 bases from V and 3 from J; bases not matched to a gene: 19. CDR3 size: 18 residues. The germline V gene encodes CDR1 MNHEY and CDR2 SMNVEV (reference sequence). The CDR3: CASSPIGTTSTPLYEQYF. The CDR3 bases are TGTGCCAGCAGTCCTATCGGGACGACTAGCACCCCCCTCTACGAGCAGTACTTC.

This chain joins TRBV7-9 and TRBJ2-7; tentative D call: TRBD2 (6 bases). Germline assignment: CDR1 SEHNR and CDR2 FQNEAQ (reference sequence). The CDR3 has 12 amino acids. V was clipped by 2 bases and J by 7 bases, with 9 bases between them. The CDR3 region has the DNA TGTGCCAGCAGCTTAATGGGGGGAGAGCAGTACTTC. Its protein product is CASSLMGGEQYF.

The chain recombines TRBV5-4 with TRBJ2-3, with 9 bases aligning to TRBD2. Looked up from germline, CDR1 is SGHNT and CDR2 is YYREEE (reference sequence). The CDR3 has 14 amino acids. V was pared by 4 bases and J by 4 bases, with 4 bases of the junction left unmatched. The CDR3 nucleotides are TGTGCCAGCAGCCTAGCGGGAAGGCCAGATACGCAGTATTTT. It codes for CASSLAGRPDTQYF.

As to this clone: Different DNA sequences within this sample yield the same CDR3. The DNA for the CDR3 is TGTGCCAGCAGCGTAGGAACGGGGGGCAATGAAAAACTGTTTTTT. This gives the protein CASSVGTGGNEKLFF. The rearrangement uses TRBV9 and TRBJ1-4; maybe TRBD1 (6 bases). Germline V CDR1 and CDR2: SGDLS, YYNGEE. The CDR3 is 15 residues long. Trimming cost V 0 bases and J 5 bases, with 11 bases left between them.

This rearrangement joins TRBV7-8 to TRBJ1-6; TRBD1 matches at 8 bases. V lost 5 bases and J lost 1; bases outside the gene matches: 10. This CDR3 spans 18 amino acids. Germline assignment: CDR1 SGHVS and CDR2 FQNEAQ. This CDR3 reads CASSRGQGGVSYNSPLHF. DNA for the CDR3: TGTGCCAGCAGCAGAGGACAGGGTGGGGTGTCCTATAATTCACCCCTCCACTTT.

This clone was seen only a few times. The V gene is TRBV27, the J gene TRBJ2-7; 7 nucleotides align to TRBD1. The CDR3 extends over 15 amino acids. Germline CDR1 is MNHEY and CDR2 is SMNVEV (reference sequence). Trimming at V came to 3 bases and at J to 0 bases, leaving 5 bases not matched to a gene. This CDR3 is CASSFRDRSSYEQYF. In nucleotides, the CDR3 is TGTGCCAGCAGTTTCCGGGACAGAAGCTCCTACGAGCAGTACTTC.

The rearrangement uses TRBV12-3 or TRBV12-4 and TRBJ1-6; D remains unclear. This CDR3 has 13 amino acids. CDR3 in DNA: TGTACGGGGTCGAGCTCCTATAATTCACCCCTCCACTTT. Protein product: CTGSSSYNSPLHF.

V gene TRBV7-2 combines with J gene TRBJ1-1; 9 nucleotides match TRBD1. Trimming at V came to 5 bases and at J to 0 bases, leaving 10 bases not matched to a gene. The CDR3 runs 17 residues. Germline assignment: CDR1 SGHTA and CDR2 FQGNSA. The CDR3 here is CASSPGTGPPMNTEAFF. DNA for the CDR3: TGTGCCAGCAGCCCAGGGACAGGGCCGCCAATGAACACTGAAGCTTTCTTT.

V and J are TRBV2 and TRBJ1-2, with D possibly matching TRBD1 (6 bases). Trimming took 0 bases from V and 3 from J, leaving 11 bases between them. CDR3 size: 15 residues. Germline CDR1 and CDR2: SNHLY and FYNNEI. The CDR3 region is CASSEAPGGDYGYTF. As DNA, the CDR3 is TGTGCCAGCAGTGAAGCCCCGGGGGGCGACTATGGCTACACCTTC.

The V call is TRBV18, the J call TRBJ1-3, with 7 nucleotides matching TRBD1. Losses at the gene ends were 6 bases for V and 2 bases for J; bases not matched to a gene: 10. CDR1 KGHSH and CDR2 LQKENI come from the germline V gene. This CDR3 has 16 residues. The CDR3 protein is CASSRDRERAGNTIYF. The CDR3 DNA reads TGTGCCAGCTCCCGGGACAGAGAAAGAGCTGGAAACACCATATATTTT.

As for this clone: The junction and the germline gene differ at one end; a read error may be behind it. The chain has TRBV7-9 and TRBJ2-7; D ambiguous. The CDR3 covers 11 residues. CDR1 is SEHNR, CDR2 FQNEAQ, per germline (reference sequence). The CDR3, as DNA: TGTGCCAGCAGCTCTAACCGCGATTGGTTCTTC. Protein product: CASSSNRDWFF.

This CDR3 is CASSLAGLVYNEQFF. For the CDR3, the DNA is TGTGCCAGCAGCTTAGCCGGGTTGGTCTACAATGAGCAGTTCTTC. This chain connects TRBV11-2 to TRBJ2-1, with no clear D. CDR1 SGHAT and CDR2 FQNNGV come from the germline V gene. Trimming cost V 1 base and J 3 bases, with 10 bases left between them. The CDR3 is 15 amino acids.